Below, 23 T cell receptor beta chains from the same sample are listed, as sequenced in a study of vaccination effects on CD4 cells after COVID-19. TCRdb's table, derived via immunoSEQ multiplex PCR, lists solely in-frame clones and lacks some. Altogether around 66,000 clones are present, around 70% being singletons, with the ten largest covering under 2.5%. These TCRs' antigens remain unknown. Cultured cells yielded isolated CD4+ T cells after 10 days. Vaccine administered to participants consisted of two doses of either BNT162b2 or mRNA-1273. The sequences come from CD4+ T cells from PBMCs cultured without peptide, collected after COVID-19 vaccination. These receptors all stem from a human donor who received a COVID-19 vaccine.

The chain employs TRBV7-3 and TRBJ2-1; 7 nucleotides agree with TRBD1. This CDR3 region has 14 residues. J gave up 4 bases and V 5 bases, and 5 bases lay outside the gene matches. Germline V gene data show CDR1 as SGHTA and CDR2 as FQGTGA. Written as DNA, the CDR3 is TGTGCCAGCAGCCCCCCGGGACAGTACAATGAGCAGTTCTTC. This codes for CASSPPGQYNEQFF. Full variable domain (outside the CDR3, taken from reference TRBV7-3 and TRBJ2-1): GAGVSQTPSNKVTEKGKYVELRCDPISGHTALYWYRQSLGQGPEFLIYFQGTGAADDSGLPNDRFFAVRPEGSVSTLKIQRTERGDSAVYLCASSPPGQYNEQFFGPGTRLTVL.

The rearrangement uses TRBV6-5 and TRBJ2-3, with 9 bases that match TRBD2. The junction had 7 bases not matched to a gene; V was cut back by 5 bases and J by 4 bases. Germline CDR1 MNHEY, CDR2 SVGAGI. The CDR3 is 15 amino acids. In DNA form, the CDR3 reads TGTGCCAGCAGTCAGCGGACTAGCGCAGCAGATACGCAGTATTTT. This encodes CASSQRTSAADTQYF.

The chain has TRBV12-3 or TRBV12-4 and TRBJ2-1; the match to TRBD2 covers 9 bases. The V gene end was trimmed by 6 bases and the J gene end by 8 bases; junction bases not matched to a gene: 5. CDR3 length: 13 residues. The CDR3: CASRSGTSYEQFF. The CDR3, as DNA: TGTGCCAGCAGATCCGGGACTAGCTATGAGCAGTTCTTC.

The V and J genes are TRBV7-9 and TRBJ1-2, with 9 bases fitting TRBD1. Germline V gene sequence: CDR1 SEHNR, CDR2 FQNEAQ (reference sequence). V was pared by 5 bases and J by 7 bases, with 8 bases of the junction left unmatched. The length of the CDR3 is 14 residues. CDR3 in amino acids: CASSIGGQGSGYTF. DNA of the CDR3: TGTGCCAGCAGCATTGGGGGACAGGGCAGTGGCTACACCTTC. Together with reference TRBV7-9 and TRBJ1-2, the CDR3 gives the full variable domain: DTGVSQNPRHKITKRGQNVTFRCDPISEHNRLYWYRQTLGQGPEFLTYFQNEAQLEKSRLLSDRFSAERPKGSFSTLEIQRTEQGDSAMYLCASSIGGQGSGYTFGSGTRLTVV.

The chain joins TRBV7-9 to TRBJ1-2; no reliable D call. V was pared by 5 bases and J by 1 base, with 2 bases between. The germline V gene encodes CDR1 SEHNR and CDR2 FQNEAQ (reference sequence). This CDR3 comprises 11 residues. The CDR3 nucleotides are TGTGCCAGCAGCGATAACTATGGCTACACCTTC. This sequence encodes CASSDNYGYTF. Full variable domain (rest looked up from reference TRBV7-9 and TRBJ1-2): DTGVSQNPRHKITKRGQNVTFRCDPISEHNRLYWYRQTLGQGPEFLTYFQNEAQLEKSRLLSDRFSAERPKGSFSTLEIQRTEQGDSAMYLCASSDNYGYTFGSGTRLTVV.

The table lists this clone with a few counts. The CDR3 nucleotides are TGCAGTGCCTGGGGGGCCAACGTCCTGACTTTC. The encoded protein is CSAWGANVLTF. The V and J genes are TRBV20-1 and TRBJ2-6; no clear D. The CDR3 extends over 11 amino acids. Trimming took 6 bases from V and 4 from J, leaving 4 bases between them. Germline assignment: CDR1 DFQATT and CDR2 SNEGSKA (reference sequence).

The V and J genes are TRBV15 and TRBJ1-1; tentatively, D is TRBD1 (6 bases). CDR3 length equals 17 residues. Germline CDR1 is LNHNV and CDR2 is YYDKDF (reference sequence). Trimming removed 0 bases at V and 4 bases at J, with 18 bases between. The chain's CDR3 is CATSRDEVSRGSTEAFF. CDR3 coding DNA: TGTGCCACCAGCAGAGATGAGGTTAGTAGGGGGTCCACTGAAGCTTTCTTT.

This clone is a singleton in its sample. V and J are TRBV6-4 and TRBJ2-1; D is perhaps TRBD2 (5 bases). This CDR3 is built from 14 residues. V was clipped by 7 bases and J by 2 bases, with 12 bases between them. From germline, CDR1 is MRHNA and CDR2 SNTAGT. In nucleotides, the CDR3 is TGTGCCAGCATCCAGAGCGGCACCTACAATGAGCAGTTCTTC. The encoded protein is CASIQSGTYNEQFF.

The chain joins TRBV11-2 to TRBJ1-2, with 8 positions matching TRBD1. CDR1 is SGHAT, CDR2 FQNNGV, per germline. This CDR3 region has 14 residues. Germline trimming cut 4 bases from V and 4 bases from J; bases unmatched to any gene: 5. The CDR3 reads CASSWGDRFYGYTF. In nucleotides, the CDR3 is TGTGCCAGCAGCTGGGGGGACAGGTTCTATGGCTACACCTTC.

This rearrangement joins TRBV6-2 or TRBV6-3 to TRBJ1-5; 7 bases are a match to TRBD1. The CDR3 has 16 amino acids. Looked up from germline, CDR1 is MNHEY and CDR2 is SVGEGT. V trimming: 3 bases; J trimming: 0 bases; junction bases outside the gene matches: 5. The CDR3 DNA reads as TGTGCCAGCAGTTATTATAAGGGGGCTAGCAATCAGCCCCAGCATTTT. It encodes CASSYYKGASNQPQHF.

This clone was found once. The rearrangement joins TRBV19 to TRBJ2-6, with 10 positions matching TRBD1. The junction had 8 bases not matched to a gene; V was cut back by 6 bases and J by 0 bases. The CDR3 consists of 18 residues. Germline CDR1 and CDR2: LNHDA and SQIVND (reference sequence). The DNA for the CDR3 is TGTGCCAGTAGGGCCCGTGGGACAGGGGCCTCTGGGGCCAACGTCCTGACTTTC. Amino acid sequence: CASRARGTGASGANVLTF. Filled out from reference TRBV19 and TRBJ2-6, the complete variable domain reads DGGITQSPKYLFRKEGQNVTLSCEQNLNHDAMYWYRQDPGQGLRLIYYSQIVNDFQKGDIAEGYSVSREKKESFPLTVTSAQKNPTAFYLCASRARGTGASGANVLTFGAGSRLTVL.

This clone has more than one count but fewer than ten. V is TRBV24-1 and J is TRBJ1-5; D unresolved. CDR1 KGHDR and CDR2 SFDVKD come from the germline V gene. CDR3 size: 12 residues. V lost 6 bases and J 4 bases, leaving 6 bases between the germline ends. This chain's CDR3 is CATSTGNQPQHF. Written as DNA, the CDR3 is TGTGCCACCAGTACGGGGAATCAGCCCCAGCATTTT.

CDR3 sequence (DNA): TGTGCCAGCAGGAAGGGGCAGGACACCGGGGAGCTGTTTTTT. Residues: CASRKGQDTGELFF. The rearrangement links TRBV7-9 to TRBJ2-2, with TRBD1 as a possible D gene (5 bases). The V gene's germline CDR1 is SEHNR and CDR2 FQNEAQ (reference sequence). This CDR3 comprises 14 residues. V was clipped by 6 bases and J by 3 bases, with 11 bases between them.

The V and J genes are TRBV3-1 (or the pseudogene TRBV3-2) and TRBJ1-2; D possibly corresponds to TRBD1 (5 bases). V was clipped by 3 bases and J by 4 bases, with 12 bases between them. The CDR3 sequence is 14 residues long. Germline V CDR1 and CDR2: LGHDT, YNNKEL (reference sequence). CDR3 region: CASSHVDSFYGYTF. The CDR3 DNA is TGTGCCAGCAGCCACGTTGACAGCTTCTATGGCTACACCTTC.

The rearrangement joins TRBV5-1 to TRBJ2-3, with TRBD2 matching 9 bases. V lost 0 bases to trimming and J lost 4 bases; unmatched junction nucleotides: 6. The CDR3 covers 16 residues. Germline V gene data show CDR1 as SGHRS and CDR2 as YFSETQ. The CDR3 region is CASSLAASGTSDTQYF. CDR3 DNA: TGCGCCAGCAGCTTGGCAGCTAGCGGGACTTCAGATACGCAGTATTTT.

This clone was seen only a few times. The chain carries TRBV27 and TRBJ1-5; D unclear. Germline CDR1 reads MNHEY; CDR2 reads SMNVEV (reference sequence). V gave up 7 bases and J gave up 4 bases, with 14 bases separating them. This CDR3 has 14 residues. As DNA, the CDR3 is TGTGCCAGCACTACGGGCCTTAAAAATCAGCCCCAGCATTTT. Protein sequence: CASTTGLKNQPQHF.

The chain carries TRBV18 and TRBJ1-1, with D possibly being TRBD1 (5 bases). Per the germline V gene, CDR1 is KGHSH and CDR2 is LQKENI. CDR3 size: 13 residues. Trimming left V 5 bases short and J 2 bases short, with 9 bases between. The CDR3 protein is CASSYQGNTEAFF. CDR3 in DNA: TGTGCCAGCTCATACCAGGGAAACACTGAAGCTTTCTTT.

This clone was seen a handful of times. The J gene is TRBJ1-2, the V gene TRBV28, with D unresolved. The germline V gene has CDR1 MDHEN and CDR2 SYDVKM. V was trimmed by 5 bases and J by 4 bases, leaving 5 bases between them. The CDR3 consists of 11 residues. The CDR3 sequence is CASSRGYGYTF. Here the CDR3 DNA reads TGTGCCAGCAGTCGGGGCTATGGCTACACCTTC.

The genes are TRBV5-1 and TRBJ2-3; D call uncertain. The ends were cut back, 1 base at V and 4 bases at J, with 7 bases in the middle. CDR3 length equals 13 residues. The germline V gene encodes CDR1 SGHRS and CDR2 YFSETQ. Written as DNA, the CDR3 is TGCGCCAGCAGCTTGCAGGACGCAGATACGCAGTATTTT. As protein: CASSLQDADTQYF.

The rearrangement links TRBV27 to TRBJ2-6, with D possibly matching TRBD1 (5 bases). Germline V gene data show CDR1 as MNHEY and CDR2 as SMNVEV (reference sequence). Trimming took 1 base from V and 2 from J, leaving 6 bases between them. The CDR3 sequence is 15 residues long. Here the CDR3 DNA reads TGTGCCAGCAGTTTATTAGGGGCTGGGGCCAACGTCCTGACTTTC. It is translated as CASSLLGAGANVLTF.

The V gene is TRBV6-5, the J gene TRBJ1-2; 10 positions agree with TRBD1. V lost 4 bases, J lost 7 bases, and 9 bases stayed unmatched. The V gene's germline CDR1 is MNHEY and CDR2 SVGAGI. The CDR3 sequence is 15 residues long. The CDR3: CASSSQTGGASGYTF. DNA for the CDR3: TGTGCCAGCAGTTCCCAGACAGGGGGCGCTTCTGGCTACACCTTC.

The rearrangement links TRBV10-2 to TRBJ1-5, with D unresolved. CDR3 size: 14 residues. Germline V gives CDR1 WSHSY, CDR2 SAAADI. V lost 5 bases and J 0 bases, leaving 8 bases between the germline ends. The DNA for the CDR3 is TGCGCCAGCAGTTCGGAACCTAGCAATCAGCCCCAGCATTTT. Its protein is CASSSEPSNQPQHF.

The chain recombines TRBV2 with TRBJ2-3; TRBD2 matches at 9 bases. The V gene end was trimmed by 3 bases and the J gene end by 6 bases; junction bases not matched to a gene: 7. CDR1 SNHLY and CDR2 FYNNEI come from the germline V gene. This CDR3 region has 15 residues. The CDR3 here is CASSDGGGALDTQYF. CDR3 bases: TGTGCCAGCAGTGACGGCGGGGGGGCGCTTGATACGCAGTATTTT.